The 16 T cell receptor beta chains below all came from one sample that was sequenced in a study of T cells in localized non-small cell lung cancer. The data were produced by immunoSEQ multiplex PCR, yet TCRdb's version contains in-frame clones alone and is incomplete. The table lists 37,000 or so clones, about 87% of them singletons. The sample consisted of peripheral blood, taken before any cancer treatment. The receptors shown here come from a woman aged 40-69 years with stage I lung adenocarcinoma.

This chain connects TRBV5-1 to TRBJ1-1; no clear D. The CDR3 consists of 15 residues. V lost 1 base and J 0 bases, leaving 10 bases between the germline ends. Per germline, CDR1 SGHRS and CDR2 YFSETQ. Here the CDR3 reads CASSLNMPVNTEAFF. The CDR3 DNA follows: TGCGCCAGCAGCTTGAATATGCCGGTGAACACTGAAGCTTTCTTT.

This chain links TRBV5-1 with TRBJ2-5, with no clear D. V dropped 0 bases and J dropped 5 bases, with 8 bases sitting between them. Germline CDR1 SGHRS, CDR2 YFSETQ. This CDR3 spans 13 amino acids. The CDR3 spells CASSLGLEETQYF. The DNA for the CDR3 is TGCGCCAGCAGCTTGGGGCTAGAGGAGACCCAGTACTTC.

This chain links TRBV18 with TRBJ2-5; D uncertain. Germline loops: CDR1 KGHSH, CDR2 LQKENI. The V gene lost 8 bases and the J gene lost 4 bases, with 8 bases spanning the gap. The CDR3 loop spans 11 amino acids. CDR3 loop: CASRTLETQYF. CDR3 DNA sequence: TGTGCCAGCCGCACATTAGAGACCCAGTACTTC.

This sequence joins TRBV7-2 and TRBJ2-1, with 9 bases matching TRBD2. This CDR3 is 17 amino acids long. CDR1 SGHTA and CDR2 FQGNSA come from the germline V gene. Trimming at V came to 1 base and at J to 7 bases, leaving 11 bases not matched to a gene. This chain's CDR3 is CASSLGVKRGALNEQFF. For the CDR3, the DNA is TGTGCCAGCAGCTTAGGAGTCAAGCGGGGGGCCCTGAATGAGCAGTTCTTC.

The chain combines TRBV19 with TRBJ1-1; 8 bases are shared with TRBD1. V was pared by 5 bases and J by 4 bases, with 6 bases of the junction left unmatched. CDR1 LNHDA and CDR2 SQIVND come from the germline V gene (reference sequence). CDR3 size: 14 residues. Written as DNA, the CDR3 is TGTGCCAGTAGTCAAACAGGGGGAGGCACTGAAGCTTTCTTT. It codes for CASSQTGGGTEAFF.

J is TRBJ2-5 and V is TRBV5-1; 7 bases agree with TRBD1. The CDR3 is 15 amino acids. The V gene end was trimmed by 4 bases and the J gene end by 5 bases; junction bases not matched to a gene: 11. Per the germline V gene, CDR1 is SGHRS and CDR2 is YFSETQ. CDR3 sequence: CASSHPDRAVETQYF. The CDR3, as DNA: TGCGCCAGCAGCCATCCTGACAGGGCGGTCGAGACCCAGTACTTC.

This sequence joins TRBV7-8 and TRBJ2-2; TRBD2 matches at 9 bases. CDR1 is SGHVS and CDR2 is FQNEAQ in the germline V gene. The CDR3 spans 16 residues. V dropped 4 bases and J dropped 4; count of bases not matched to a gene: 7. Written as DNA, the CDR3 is TGTGCCAGCAGCTCTTGGGCAGCGGGAGGCACCGGGGAGCTGTTTTTT. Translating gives CASSSWAAGGTGELFF.

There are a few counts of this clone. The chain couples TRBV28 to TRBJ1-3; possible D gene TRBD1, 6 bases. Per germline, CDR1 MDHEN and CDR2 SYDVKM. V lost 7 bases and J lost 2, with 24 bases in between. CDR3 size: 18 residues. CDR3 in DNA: TGTGCCAGCACATTCAAATGGGGGGGCCCCTCAACTGGAAACACCATATATTTT. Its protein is CASTFKWGGPSTGNTIYF. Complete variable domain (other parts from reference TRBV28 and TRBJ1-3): DVKVTQSSRYLVKRTGEKVFLECVQDMDHENMFWYRQDPGLGLRLIYFSYDVKMKEKGDIPEGYSVSREKKERFSLILESASTNQTSMYLCASTFKWGGPSTGNTIYFGEGSWLTVV.

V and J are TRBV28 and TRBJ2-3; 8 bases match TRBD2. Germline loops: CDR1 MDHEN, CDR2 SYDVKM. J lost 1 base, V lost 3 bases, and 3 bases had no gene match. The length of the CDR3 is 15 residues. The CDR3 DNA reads TGTGCCAGCAGTTTCCCAGCGGGAGGCACAGATACGCAGTATTTT. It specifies CASSFPAGGTDTQYF.

CDR3 in DNA: TGTGCCAGCAGTTACTCCGACAGCGGGAGCTACGAGCAGTACTTC. As protein: CASSYSDSGSYEQYF. V and J are TRBV6-6 and TRBJ2-7; the match to TRBD2 covers 8 bases. This CDR3 contains 15 residues. After removal of 0 bases from V and 3 bases from J, the junction contained 4 bases not matched to a gene. Germline CDR1 and CDR2: MNHNY and SVGAGI (reference sequence).

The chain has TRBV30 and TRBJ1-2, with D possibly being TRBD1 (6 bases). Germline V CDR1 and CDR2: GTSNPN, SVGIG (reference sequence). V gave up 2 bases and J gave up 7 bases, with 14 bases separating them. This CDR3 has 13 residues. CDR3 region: CAWSIQGEAGYTF. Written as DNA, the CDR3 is TGTGCCTGGAGTATACAGGGAGAAGCTGGCTACACCTTC.

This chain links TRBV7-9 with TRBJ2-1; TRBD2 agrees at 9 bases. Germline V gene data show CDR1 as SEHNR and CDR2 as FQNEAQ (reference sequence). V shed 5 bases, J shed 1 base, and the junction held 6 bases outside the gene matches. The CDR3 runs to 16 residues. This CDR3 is CASSLRLAASYNEQFF. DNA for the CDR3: TGTGCCAGCAGCCTTAGACTAGCGGCATCCTACAATGAGCAGTTCTTC.

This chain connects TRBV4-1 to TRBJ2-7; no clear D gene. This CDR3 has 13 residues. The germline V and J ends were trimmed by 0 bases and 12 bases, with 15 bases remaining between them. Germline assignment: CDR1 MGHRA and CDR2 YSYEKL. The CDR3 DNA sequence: TGCGCCAGCAGCCAAGAAATCGGGCTAGTTCGGTACTTC. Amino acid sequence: CASSQEIGLVRYF.

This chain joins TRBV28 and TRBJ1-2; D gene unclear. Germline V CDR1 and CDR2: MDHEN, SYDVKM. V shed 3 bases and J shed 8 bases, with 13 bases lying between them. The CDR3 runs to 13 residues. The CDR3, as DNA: TGTGCCAGCAGTTTGGAGGGCTCACGGGGCTACACCTTC. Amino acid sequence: CASSLEGSRGYTF.

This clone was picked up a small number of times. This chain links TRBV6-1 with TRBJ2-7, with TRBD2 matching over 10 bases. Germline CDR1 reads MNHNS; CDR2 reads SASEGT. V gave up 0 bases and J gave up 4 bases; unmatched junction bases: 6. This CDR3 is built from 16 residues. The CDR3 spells CASSEALSGRAYEQYF. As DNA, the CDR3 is TGTGCCAGCAGTGAAGCGCTAAGCGGGAGGGCGTACGAGCAGTACTTC.

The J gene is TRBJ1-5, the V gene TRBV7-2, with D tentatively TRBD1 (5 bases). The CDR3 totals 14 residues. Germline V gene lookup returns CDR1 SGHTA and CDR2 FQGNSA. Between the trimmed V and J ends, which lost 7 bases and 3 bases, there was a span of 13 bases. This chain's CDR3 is CASNLWGYNQPQHF. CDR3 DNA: TGTGCCAGCAACCTGTGGGGGTACAATCAGCCCCAGCATTTT.